Detailed here is one T cell receptor beta chain. It has no known antigen specificity. Base qualities were left out, and no much larger clone turns up one base away. This sample is part of a study of shared T cell receptors in the human thymus (dated by TCRdb to the early 2020s). General notes on the study: The study investigated the way shared, self-reactive T-cell receptor alpha chains are produced in the human thymus.

Libraries were constructed by the immunoSEQ multiplex PCR assay. TCRdb retrieved this table from immuneACCESS and kept in-frame rearrangements only. Not all clones are present; in checked studies, unresolved V genes account for under half, and no reason is known for the remainder. Within this sample are hundreds of thousands of clones, with approximately 87% of them counted one time only. The ten largest clones capture under 0.01% of the sample. Taken from cysteine to phenylalanine, the CDR3 has 18 residues. The read is trimmed to its CDR3 DNA, 54 bases read in frame from base 1. For CDR1 and CDR2, the germline V gene lists SGHRS and YFSETQ. Trimming accounts for 2 bases at V and 2 bases at J, while the number of junction bases matched to no gene is 14. These sequences were also reported in another study, on human thymus T cells. The second paper further reports: Immunologically healthy infants undergoing open corrective cardiac surgery for congenital heart defects in Finland were used as donors. Thymus tissue was collected as surgical resects that were removed during corrective cardiac surgery. Usage of V and J gene segments appeared to be biased in both the thymic and the peripheral blood repertoires. The related research reported highly overlapping thymic TCR repertoires among unrelated individuals. TCR alpha and beta repertoires from about 8 infant thymus samples and four related peripheral blood samples were characterized in the study. The infant donors were 7 to 244 days old, and the cohort included six or seven males and a couple of females. Thymocytes were released mechanically from tissue and stored at -70 °C as pellets of 10-30 million cells. Genomic DNA was extracted from frozen cell pellets with a QIAsymphony instrument. The immunoSEQ multiplex PCR assay was used to amplify the TCRB and TCRAD loci from a standardized quantity of quality-controlled genomic DNA. The amplicons covered the V(D)J region and were long enough to include the CDR3 and to identify the V and J genes. The commercial immunoSEQ service was used to sequence amplicons on an Illumina platform. Corrections for primer bias and sequencing errors followed previously described methods, while TCRAD and TCRB definitions were based on the IMGT database. immunoSEQ Analyzer 3.0 and VDJTools were used for repertoire analysis, which covered basic statistics, V/J segment usage, diversity estimates, rarefaction and pairwise overlap. Diversity was estimated using the Chao1, ChaoE, Efron-Thisted, Shannon and inverse Simpson indices, and was also estimated on datasets down-sampled to the size of the smallest sample. Repertoire overlap was determined by strict matching of CDR3 nucleotide sequence, V gene and J gene, and Jaccard-based multidimensional scaling clustering was applied. Thymus samples yielded on average around 810,000 unique TCRB clonotypes, compared with roughly 92,000 from blood samples.

The receptor's source is a boy younger than two with a congenital heart defect. Donor details come from another sample of the same person, matched by shared clones. Sequencing was done on a sample of thymocytes. The chain links TRBV5-1 with TRBJ1-1; TRBD1 aligns with 8 central bases. The CDR3 loop reads CASSLHSTGEGPNTEAFF. The nucleotide sequence reads TGCGCCAGCAGCTTACATTCGACAGGGGAAGGGCCTAACACTGAAGCTTTCTTT.